This T cell receptor (beta chain) emerged from a study of blood T cell repertoires in COVID-19. About the study: The study drew acute and convalescent COVID-19 samples from the United States, Italy and Spain.

TCRdb's table, derived via immunoSEQ multiplex PCR, lists solely in-frame clones and lacks some. The table lists over 120,000 clones, around 85% of them singletons. V trimming: 6 bases; J trimming: 3 bases; junction bases outside the gene matches: 7. The CDR3 extends over 15 amino acids. Germline CDR1 and CDR2: MDHEN and SYDVKM. Participants came from roughly 23 US areas, aged about 18 to 95 years. This chain uses TRBV28 with TRBJ2-3, with 9 bases fitting TRBD1. The source material was PBMCs or T cells enriched from blood (not recorded which). This receptor was obtained from a man aged 45 to 65 who had recovered from COVID-19. For the CDR3, the DNA is TGTGCCAGCAGCCCCGACAGGGGGAGGACAGATACGCAGTATTTT. Protein product: CASSPDRGRTDTQYF.